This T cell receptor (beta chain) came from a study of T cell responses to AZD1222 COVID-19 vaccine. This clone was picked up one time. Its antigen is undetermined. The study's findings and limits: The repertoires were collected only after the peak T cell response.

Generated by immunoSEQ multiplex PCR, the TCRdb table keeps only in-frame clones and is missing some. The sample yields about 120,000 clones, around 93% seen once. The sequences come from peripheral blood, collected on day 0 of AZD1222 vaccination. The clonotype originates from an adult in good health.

CDR3 sequence: CASSYVNTGYGYTF. Here the CDR3 DNA reads TGTGCCAGCAGTTACGTGAACACAGGCTATGGCTACACCTTC. The chain carries TRBV6-5 and TRBJ1-2; the D gene is possibly TRBD1 (5 bases). Trimming shortened V by 2 bases and J by 4 bases, and 11 bases separated the two germline ends. The CDR3 has 14 amino acids. Germline lookup yields CDR1 MNHEY and CDR2 SVGAGI.